Listed here are 30 T cell receptor beta chains from one sample, sequenced in a study of cytomegalovirus exposure and HLA in healthy donors. PCR was performed using 60 Vbeta and 13 Jbeta primers. Clones were sequenced by immunoSEQ multiplex PCR, and TCRdb holds only the in-frame ones, with some missing. The table records around 130,000 clones, around 78% of them present only once. The sample was PBMCs. Every receptor here comes from a woman under 30 in good health and CMV-seronegative.

The chain uses TRBV4-2 and TRBJ2-7, with a possible D match to TRBD1 (6 bases). With 4 bases removed from V and 0 bases from J, the gap between germline ends came to 16 bases. Germline CDR1 reads LGHNA; CDR2 reads YNFKEQ. This CDR3 is built from 16 residues. CDR3 sequence (DNA): TGTGCCAGCAGCCGCCGAGAAGGACAGAGCTCCTACGAGCAGTACTTC. As protein: CASSRREGQSSYEQYF.

The chain combines TRBV19 with TRBJ1-2, with 7 nucleotides matching TRBD1. CDR1 is LNHDA, CDR2 SQIVND, per germline (reference sequence). Germline trimming cut 7 bases from V and 4 bases from J; bases unmatched to any gene: 3. The CDR3 contains 12 residues. The CDR3, as DNA: TGTGCCAGTACCGGGACAGCCTATGGCTACACCTTC. It translates to CASTGTAYGYTF.

V gene TRBV30 combines with J gene TRBJ2-1, with D possibly TRBD2 on 5 matching bases. The germline CDR1 and CDR2 sequences are GTSNPN and SVGIG (reference sequence). Trimming shortened V by 2 bases and J by 3 bases, and 8 bases separated the two germline ends. The CDR3 consists of 13 residues. The chain's CDR3 is CAWSRGHYNEQFF. Written as DNA, the CDR3 is TGTGCCTGGAGTCGAGGGCACTACAATGAGCAGTTCTTC. The full variable domain, with the rest looked up from reference TRBV30 and TRBJ2-1, is SQTIHQWPATLVQPVGSPLSLECTVEGTSNPNLYWYRQAAGRGLQLLFYSVGIGQISSEVPQNLSASRPQDRQFILSSKKLLLSDSGFYLCAWSRGHYNEQFFGPGTRLTVL.

The rearrangement joins TRBV5-4 to TRBJ2-5, with 15 bases that match TRBD2. Trimming at V came to 4 bases and at J to 3 bases, leaving 1 base not matched to a gene. The CDR3 consists of 15 residues. The V gene's germline CDR1 is SGHNT and CDR2 YYREEE (reference sequence). DNA of the CDR3: TGTGCCAGCAGCCGGACTAGCGGGAGGGAAGAGACCCAGTACTTC. It codes for CASSRTSGREETQYF.

This clone turned up a few times. This chain joins TRBV5-6 and TRBJ1-1; D is unresolved. CDR3 size: 14 residues. Germline CDR1 SGHDT, CDR2 YYEEEE. Trimming cost V 0 bases and J 4 bases, with 10 bases left between them. The CDR3 region has the DNA TGTGCCAGCAGCTTGGCCCCGACTGGCACTGAAGCTTTCTTT. Translated, it gives CASSLAPTGTEAFF. The full variable domain, its missing parts supplied by reference TRBV5-6 and TRBJ1-1, is DAGVTQSPTHLIKTRGQQVTLRCSPKSGHDTVSWYQQALGQGPQFIFQYYEEEERQRGNFPDRFSGHQFPNYSSELNVNALLLGDSALYLCASSLAPTGTEAFFGQGTRLTVV.

This rearrangement joins TRBV5-1 to TRBJ2-1; 11 bases fit TRBD2. The CDR3 runs 15 residues. Looked up from germline, CDR1 is SGHRS and CDR2 is YFSETQ. The J segment lost 5 bases and the V segment lost 0 bases, leaving 1 base of the junction unmatched. DNA of the CDR3: TGCGCCAGCAGCTTGGTTAGCGGGAGGGACAATGAGCAGTTCTTC. This sequence encodes CASSLVSGRDNEQFF.

This clone came up once. The chain uses TRBV5-1 and TRBJ2-3; 8 nucleotides agree with TRBD2. Germline V gene data show CDR1 as SGHRS and CDR2 as YFSETQ. The CDR3 has 16 residues. Trimming took 0 bases from V and 0 from J; bases not matched to a gene: 3. The CDR3 sequence: CASSLGGGRSTDTQYF. In DNA, the CDR3 is TGCGCCAGCAGCTTGGGAGGCGGGAGGAGCACAGATACGCAGTATTTT.

The chain couples TRBV20-1 to TRBJ1-5; a possible D gene is TRBD1 (5 bases). This CDR3 is 11 amino acids long. The ends were cut back, 6 bases at V and 9 bases at J, with 12 bases in the middle. Germline CDR1 reads DFQATT; CDR2 reads SNEGSKA (reference sequence). The CDR3 bases are TGCAGTGCCGGAGGGGTTACGCCCCAGCATTTT. This encodes CSAGGVTPQHF.

This clone was seen just once. The chain combines TRBV30 with TRBJ2-7, with D perhaps matching TRBD1 (5 bases). The ends were cut back, 0 bases at V and 0 bases at J, with 12 bases in the middle. Germline loops: CDR1 GTSNPN, CDR2 SVGIG (reference sequence). The CDR3 extends over 15 amino acids. CDR3 nucleotide sequence: TGTGCCTGGAGTGTATTGTCAGGGTTCTCCTACGAGCAGTACTTC. It codes for CAWSVLSGFSYEQYF.

The gene calls are TRBV5-1 and TRBJ1-1; 10 bases are shared with TRBD1. V was pared by 4 bases and J by 5 bases, with 8 bases of the junction left unmatched. The CDR3 loop spans 15 amino acids. Germline-derived CDR1 and CDR2 are SGHRS and YFSETQ. The DNA of the CDR3 is TGCGCCAGCAGCCCCTCGGGACAGGGGAAGACTGAAGCTTTCTTT. Its protein product is CASSPSGQGKTEAFF.

The rearrangement uses TRBV4-1 and TRBJ2-3, with D perhaps matching TRBD2 (5 bases). The CDR3 contains 12 residues. CDR1 and CDR2 from the germline V gene are MGHRA and YSYEKL. Trimming shortened V by 4 bases and J by 10 bases, and 12 bases separated the two germline ends. CDR3 bases: TGCGCCAGCAGCCCAGCGGAGGTAGCGCAGTATTTT. As protein: CASSPAEVAQYF.

The gene calls are TRBV12-5 and TRBJ2-3, with 15 bases identical to TRBD2. Germline loops: CDR1 LGHNT, CDR2 FRNRAP. The CDR3 loop spans 19 amino acids. The J segment lost 6 bases and the V segment lost 0 bases, leaving 10 bases of the junction unmatched. CDR3 sequence reads: CASGLVLSGLAGGADTQYF. In DNA form, the CDR3 reads TGTGCTAGTGGTTTGGTTCTGTCGGGACTAGCGGGAGGTGCCGATACGCAGTATTTT.

The V and J genes are TRBV4-1 and TRBJ2-3; D is perhaps TRBD1 (6 bases). V lost 3 bases and J 6 bases, leaving 25 bases between the germline ends. CDR3 length: 18 amino acids. CDR1 is MGHRA and CDR2 is YSYEKL in the germline V gene. The CDR3 DNA sequence: TGCGCCAGCAGCCAGGGTTTACTAGGACAGTTATGGCTGGATACGCAGTATTTT. As protein: CASSQGLLGQLWLDTQYF.

This chain connects TRBV30 to TRBJ1-1, with D possibly TRBD1 on 6 matching bases. Trimming cost V 4 bases and J 5 bases, with 14 bases left between them. Germline V CDR1 and CDR2: GTSNPN, SVGIG (reference sequence). The CDR3 is 13 amino acids. The CDR3 DNA is TGTGCCTGGACCGGGGGGGGCAAGACTGAAGCTTTCTTT. As protein: CAWTGGGKTEAFF.

The chain recombines TRBV5-4 with TRBJ2-3; D gene ambiguous. In germline, CDR1 is SGHNT, CDR2 YYREEE (reference sequence). CDR3 length: 13 amino acids. The V end was cut by 4 bases, the J end by 0 bases, with 6 bases between. CDR3 amino acids: CASSKTSTDTQYF. The DNA of the CDR3 is TGTGCCAGCAGCAAGACTAGCACAGATACGCAGTATTTT.

This chain connects TRBV20-1 to TRBJ1-4; D is undetermined. Germline CDR1 is DFQATT and CDR2 is SNEGSKA (reference sequence). The CDR3 is 10 residues long. The V gene lost 6 bases and the J gene lost 8 bases, with 7 bases spanning the gap. The CDR3 sequence: CSAAGEKLFF. CDR3 nucleotides: TGCAGTGCGGCGGGGGAAAAACTGTTTTTT.

The V and J genes are TRBV9 and TRBJ1-1, with a weak D call TRBD1 (5 bases). The CDR3 is 15 residues long. V lost 4 bases and J 0 bases, leaving 13 bases between the germline ends. Germline CDR1 SGDLS, CDR2 YYNGEE. CDR3 loop: CASSPRTTVNTEAFF. In nucleotides, the CDR3 is TGTGCCAGCAGCCCCAGGACAACTGTGAACACTGAAGCTTTCTTT.

In the case of this clone: Sequence at one end of the junction differs from germline and may be a read error. The CDR3 loop reads CASPGTSGSWGF. CDR3 nucleotide sequence: TGTGCCAGCCCCGGGACTAGCGGGAGTTGGGGCTTT. The chain uses TRBV7-9 and TRBJ2-2, with 14 bases identical to TRBD2. The CDR3 covers 12 residues. Germline V gene data show CDR1 as SEHNR and CDR2 as FQNEAQ (reference sequence).

The CDR3 DNA follows: TGCGCCAGCAGCTTCCAGGGGGTTGGGGAGACCCAGTACTTC. Protein: CASSFQGVGETQYF. The chain recombines TRBV5-1 with TRBJ2-5; 7 bases align to TRBD1. The CDR3 spans 14 residues. Germline CDR1 is SGHRS and CDR2 is YFSETQ. The ends lost 2 bases at V and 5 bases at J; junction bases unmatched: 6.

The CDR3 region has the DNA TGTGCCGCCCAGGAAGGACGGGAAGACGGTGAGCAGTTCTTC. Translated, it gives CAAQEGREDGEQFF. The V gene is TRBV27, the J gene TRBJ2-1; TRBD2 is a possible D gene (5 bases). Trimming removed 11 bases from V and 9 bases from J, with 23 bases in between. The CDR3 extends over 14 amino acids. CDR1 MNHEY and CDR2 SMNVEV come from the germline V gene (reference sequence).

V usage is TRBV10-3 and J usage is TRBJ2-7; 13 bases fit TRBD2. This CDR3 region has 16 residues. The trim removed 0 bases at V and 4 bases at J, leaving 3 bases unmatched. Germline-derived CDR1 and CDR2 are ENHRY and SYGVKD. Here the CDR3 reads CAISESGLAGVYEQYF. The CDR3, as DNA: TGTGCCATCAGTGAGTCCGGACTAGCGGGAGTATACGAGCAGTACTTC.

The chain links TRBV30 to TRBJ1-5; 7 bases are shared with TRBD1. Germline values: CDR1 GTSNPN, CDR2 SVGIG (reference sequence). The J segment lost 3 bases and the V segment lost 0 bases, leaving 17 bases of the junction unmatched. This CDR3 spans 19 amino acids. CDR3 in amino acids: CAWSVLRDRGREVNQPQHF. DNA for the CDR3: TGTGCCTGGAGTGTTCTTCGGGACAGAGGGCGGGAGGTCAATCAGCCCCAGCATTTT. Full variable domain (rest looked up from reference TRBV30 and TRBJ1-5): SQTIHQWPATLVQPVGSPLSLECTVEGTSNPNLYWYRQAAGRGLQLLFYSVGIGQISSEVPQNLSASRPQDRQFILSSKKLLLSDSGFYLCAWSVLRDRGREVNQPQHFGDGTRLSIL.

V usage is TRBV7-8 and J usage is TRBJ1-5; tentative D call: TRBD1 (6 bases). Germline loops: CDR1 SGHVS, CDR2 FQNEAQ. V was clipped by 5 bases and J by 6 bases, with 14 bases between them. The CDR3 spans 14 residues. This CDR3 reads CASSQQGWSQPQHF. The CDR3 nucleotides are TGTGCCAGCAGCCAACAGGGCTGGAGTCAGCCCCAGCATTTT.

The chain employs TRBV5-1 and TRBJ2-3; 11 positions match TRBD1. This CDR3 is built from 17 residues. Germline V gene data show CDR1 as SGHRS and CDR2 as YFSETQ. The V and J ends lost 0 bases and 3 bases, in that order; junction bases with no gene match: 6. The CDR3 bases are TGCGCCAGCAGCTTGGGTCCGGGACAGGGGGGAACAGATACGCAGTATTTT. Protein: CASSLGPGQGGTDTQYF.

The rearrangement links TRBV11-2 to TRBJ2-1; a weak D match, TRBD2 (5 bases). CDR3 length: 13 residues. CDR1 is SGHAT and CDR2 is FQNNGV in the germline V gene. Trimming stripped 5 bases from V and 4 bases from J, with 9 bases between. The CDR3 spells CASSLGRYNEQFF. The CDR3 nucleotides are TGTGCCAGCAGCCTAGGGAGATACAATGAGCAGTTCTTC. Full variable domain (rest looked up from reference TRBV11-2 and TRBJ2-1): EAGVAQSPRYKIIEKRQSVAFWCNPISGHATLYWYQQILGQGPKLLIQFQNNGVVDDSQLPKDRFSAERLKGVDSTLKIQPAKLEDSAVYLCASSLGRYNEQFFGPGTRLTVL.

The V and J genes are TRBV2 and TRBJ1-1, with a weak D call TRBD1 (6 bases). Germline-derived CDR1 and CDR2 are SNHLY and FYNNEI. This CDR3 spans 13 amino acids. V gave up 8 bases and J gave up 8 bases, with 18 bases separating them. DNA for the CDR3: TGTGCCAGCGGGAACAGGGCGGCCGGCGAAGCTTTCTTT. This translates into CASGNRAAGEAFF.

The V and J genes are TRBV15 and TRBJ1-5, with a weak D call TRBD1 (6 bases). CDR1 is LNHNV, CDR2 YYDKDF, per germline (reference sequence). V was shortened by 4 bases and J by 1 base, with 8 bases between the two germline ends. The CDR3 spans 14 residues. CDR3 bases: TGTGCCACCAGCACACAGGGCAGCAATCAGCCCCAGCATTTT. Translated: CATSTQGSNQPQHF.

The V gene is TRBV4-1, the J gene TRBJ2-7; 8 positions agree with TRBD1. The CDR3 totals 15 residues. Germline CDR1 MGHRA, CDR2 YSYEKL. Trimming removed 3 bases from V and 2 bases from J; junction bases left unmatched: 6. In DNA form, the CDR3 reads TGCGCCAGCAGCCAGACCCGGGACAGGACCTACGAGCAGTACTTC. Protein: CASSQTRDRTYEQYF.

The V gene is TRBV10-2, the J gene TRBJ1-1, with 7 positions matching TRBD1. The ends lost 7 bases at V and 5 bases at J; junction bases unmatched: 13. The length of the CDR3 is 15 residues. In germline, CDR1 is WSHSY, CDR2 SAAADI. The CDR3: CASTPSAGGSTEAFF. The DNA for the CDR3 is TGCGCCAGCACACCATCTGCAGGGGGAAGTACTGAAGCTTTCTTT.

This sequence joins TRBV2 and TRBJ2-4; 8 bases map to TRBD2. CDR3 length equals 16 residues. The junction had 9 bases not matched to a gene; V was cut back by 2 bases and J by 6 bases. Looked up from germline, CDR1 is SNHLY and CDR2 is FYNNEI. In DNA form, the CDR3 reads TGTGCCAGCAGTGAACAGAGACTAGCGATGGGAAACATTCAGTACTTC. Its protein product is CASSEQRLAMGNIQYF.